This is a list of T cell receptor beta chains from one sample in a study of cytomegalovirus exposure and HLA in healthy donors. The protocol was immunoSEQ multiplex PCR, while the TCRdb copy is restricted to in-frame clones and leaves out a portion. The sample yields around 130,000 clones, 70% to 80% seen once. The sample was PBMCs. Source of these receptors: a woman in her forties or fifties in good health and CMV-seronegative. Each CDR3 is given with its conserved first and last residue. The order of the fields is J gene, V gene, CDR3 protein.

>TRBJ1-6|TRBV28
CASKSGGYSPLHF
>TRBJ2-7|TRBV7-9
CASSLIDRTAYEQYF
>TRBJ1-1|TRBV28
CASSLGAGVQNTEAFF
>TRBJ2-3|TRBV28
CASSRIDRGRPGDTQYF
>TRBJ2-5|TRBV4-1
CASSRGPGETQYF
>TRBJ2-1|TRBV5-1
CASKTSGNYNEQFF
>NA|TRBV30
CAWSGDSGPYEQYF
>TRBJ2-2|TRBV12-5
CASGLVMANTGELFF
>TRBJ2-3|TRBV9
CASSAGTASTDTQYF
>TRBJ2-2|TRBV28
CASRPDGQGDTGELFF
>TRBJ1-1|TRBV9
CASSVSGISEAFF
>TRBJ1-5|TRBV5-1
CASSLEGASNQPQHF
>TRBJ1-5|TRBV4-3
CASSQDLSVSNQPQHF
>TRBJ2-2|TRBV7-9
CASSLVRLAGPTGELFF
>TRBJ2-5|TRBV9
CASSVQGARVTETQYF
>TRBJ1-2|TRBV29-1
CSVEDTPGQGYGYTF
>TRBJ2-2|TRBV7-6
CASSDRGLAGANTGELFF
>TRBJ1-5|TRBV29-1
CSVSQGPGAPQHF
>TRBJ1-4|TRBV19
CASGLGGVTNEKLFF
>TRBJ2-1|TRBV18
CASSPFESNEQFF
>TRBJ1-3|TRBV5-4
CASSLALPGNTIYF
>TRBJ2-7|TRBV11-3
CASSPGQGAIDEQYF
>TRBJ1-1|TRBV29-1
CSARVSRDGRNTEAFF
>TRBJ2-5|TRBV28
CASSSATSVYQETQYF
>TRBJ1-4|TRBV27
CASSWDRGEKLFF
>TRBJ2-1|TRBV7-3
CASSSTRFISGYNEQFF
>TRBJ2-5|TRBV7-3
CASSLNGLAGGIQETQYF
>TRBJ1-5|TRBV2
CASRGGTSNQPQHF
>TRBJ2-1|TRBV5-6
CASSRNRGFYNEQFF
>TRBJ2-1|TRBV19
CASSSPGGHNEQFF
>TRBJ2-1|TRBV7-9
CASSSEREGWNEQFF
>TRBJ1-2|TRBV1
CTSSQDRLSGDRGDYGYTF
>TRBJ1-2|TRBV4-3
CASSQERRSNYGYTF
>TRBJ2-5|TRBV5-8
CASRSRESGETQYF
>TRBJ2-5|TRBV5-1
CASAGLPNGGTQYF
>TRBJ2-7|TRBV27
CASRTITGSLLREQYF
>TRBJ1-5|TRBV29-1
CSVSYSNQPQNF
>TRBJ2-5|TRBV7-2
CASSLVTSGRGRETQYF
>TRBJ2-2|TRBV5-1
CASSPALAGVNTGELFF
>TRBJ1-4|TRBV4-2
CASSPDGMAATNEKLFF
>TRBJ2-7|TRBV10-2
CASSAAENEQYF
>TRBJ2-2|TRBV4-2
CASSQAGTSNTGELFF
>TRBJ2-1|TRBV19
CATRRESYNEQFF
>TRBJ2-2|TRBV4-1
CASSQLGQGITGELFF
>TRBJ1-1|TRBV13
CASSARSGVGNTEAFF
>TRBJ2-7|TRBV5-1
CASSFRDYESSEQYF
>TRBJ2-3|TRBV6-4
CASSDGSSSTDTQYF